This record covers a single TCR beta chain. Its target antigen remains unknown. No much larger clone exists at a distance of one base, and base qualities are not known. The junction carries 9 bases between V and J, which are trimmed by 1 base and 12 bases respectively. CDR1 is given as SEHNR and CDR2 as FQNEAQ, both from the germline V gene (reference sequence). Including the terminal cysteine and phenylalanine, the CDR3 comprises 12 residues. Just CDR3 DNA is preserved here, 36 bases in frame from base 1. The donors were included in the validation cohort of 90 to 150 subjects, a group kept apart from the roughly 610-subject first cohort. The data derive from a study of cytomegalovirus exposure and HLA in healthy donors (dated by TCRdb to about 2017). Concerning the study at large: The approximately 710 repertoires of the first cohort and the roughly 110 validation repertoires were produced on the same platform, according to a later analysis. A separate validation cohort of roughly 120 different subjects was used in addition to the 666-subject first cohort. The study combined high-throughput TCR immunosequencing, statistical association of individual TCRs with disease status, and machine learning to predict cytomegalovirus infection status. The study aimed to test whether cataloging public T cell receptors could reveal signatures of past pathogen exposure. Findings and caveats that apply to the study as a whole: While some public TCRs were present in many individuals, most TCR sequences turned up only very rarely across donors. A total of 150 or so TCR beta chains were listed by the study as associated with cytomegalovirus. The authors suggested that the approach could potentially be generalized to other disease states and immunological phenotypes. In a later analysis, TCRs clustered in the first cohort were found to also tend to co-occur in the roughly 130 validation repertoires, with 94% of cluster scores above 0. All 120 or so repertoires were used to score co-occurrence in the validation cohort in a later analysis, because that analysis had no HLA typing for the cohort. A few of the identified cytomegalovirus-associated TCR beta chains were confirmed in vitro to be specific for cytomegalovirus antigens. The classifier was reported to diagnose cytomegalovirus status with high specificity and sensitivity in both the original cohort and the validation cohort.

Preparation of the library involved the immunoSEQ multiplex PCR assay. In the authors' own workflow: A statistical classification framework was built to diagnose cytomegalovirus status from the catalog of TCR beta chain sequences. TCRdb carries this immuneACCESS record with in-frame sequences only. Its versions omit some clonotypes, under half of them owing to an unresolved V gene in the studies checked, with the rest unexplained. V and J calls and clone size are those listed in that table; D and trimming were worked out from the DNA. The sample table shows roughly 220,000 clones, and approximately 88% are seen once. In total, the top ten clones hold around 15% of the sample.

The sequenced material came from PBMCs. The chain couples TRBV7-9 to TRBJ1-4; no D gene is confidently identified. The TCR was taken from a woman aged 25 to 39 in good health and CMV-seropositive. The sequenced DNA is TGTGCCAGCAGCTTAGAGGGTTGGGAACTGTTTTTT. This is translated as CASSLEGWELFF.